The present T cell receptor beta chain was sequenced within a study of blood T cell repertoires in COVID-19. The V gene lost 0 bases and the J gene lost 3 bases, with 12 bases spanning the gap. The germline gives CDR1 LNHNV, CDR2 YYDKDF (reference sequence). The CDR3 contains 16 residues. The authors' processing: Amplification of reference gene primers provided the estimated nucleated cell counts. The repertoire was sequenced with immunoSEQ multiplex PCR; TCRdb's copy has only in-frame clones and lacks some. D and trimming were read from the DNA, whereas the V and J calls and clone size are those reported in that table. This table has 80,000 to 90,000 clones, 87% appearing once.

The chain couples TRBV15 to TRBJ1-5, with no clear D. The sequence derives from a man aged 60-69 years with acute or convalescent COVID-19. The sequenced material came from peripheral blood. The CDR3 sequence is CATSRDLGRINQPQHF. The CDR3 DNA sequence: TGTGCCACCAGCAGAGATTTGGGCAGGATCAATCAGCCCCAGCATTTT.